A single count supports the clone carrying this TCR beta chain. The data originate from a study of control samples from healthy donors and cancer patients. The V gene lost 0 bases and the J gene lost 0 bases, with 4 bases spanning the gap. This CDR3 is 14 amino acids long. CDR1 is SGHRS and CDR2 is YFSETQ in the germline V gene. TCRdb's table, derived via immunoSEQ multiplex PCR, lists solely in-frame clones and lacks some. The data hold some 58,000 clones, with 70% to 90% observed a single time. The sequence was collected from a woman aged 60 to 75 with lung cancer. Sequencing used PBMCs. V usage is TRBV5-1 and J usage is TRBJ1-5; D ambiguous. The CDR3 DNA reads TGCGCCAGCAGCTTGGGGCATAGCAATCAGCCCCAGCATTTT. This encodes CASSLGHSNQPQHF.